A single sample gave rise to the 5 T cell receptor beta chains below, sequenced in a study of shared clonotypes between healthy human individuals. The assay was immunoSEQ multiplex PCR, and TCRdb's table has in-frame clones only and misses some. The sample lists about 1.1 million clones, approximately 78% seen once, with 0.5% to 0.65% in the top ten. Specimen: memory CD4+ T cells from PBMCs. The subset here: CD45RA-negative fraction. The receptors originated from a man aged 18-30 years in good health. Some clones in this sample may be carry-over from other donors' samples.

To note about this clone: Germline and junction disagree at one end, which may indicate a read error. The V gene is TRBV2, the J gene TRBJ2-7, with D tentatively TRBD1 (5 bases). Per germline, CDR1 SNHLY and CDR2 FYNNEI. The CDR3 has 12 residues. CDR3 sequence: CASSWTTYGQYF. As DNA, the CDR3 is TGTGCCAGCAGTTGGACAACGTACGGGCAGTACTTC.

This clone was detected once. The gene calls are TRBV5-1 and TRBJ2-1, with 9 bases that match TRBD1. V gave up 4 bases and J gave up 1 base; unmatched junction bases: 9. Germline V gene data show CDR1 as SGHRS and CDR2 as YFSETQ. This CDR3 is 17 amino acids long. The CDR3 reads CASSGGTGIISYNEQFF. The CDR3 nucleotides read TGCGCCAGCAGCGGCGGGACAGGGATCATATCCTACAATGAGCAGTTCTTC. Full variable domain (remainder filled in from reference TRBV5-1 and TRBJ2-1): KAGVTQTPRYLIKTRGQQVTLSCSPISGHRSVSWYQQTPGQGLQFLFEYFSETQRNKGNFPGRFSGRQFSNSRSEMNVSTLELGDSALYLCASSGGTGIISYNEQFFGPGTRLTVL.

This chain uses TRBV7-7 with TRBJ2-3; D possibly corresponds to TRBD1 (6 bases). Trimming left V 4 bases short and J 3 bases short, with 8 bases between. Per the germline V gene, CDR1 is SSHAT and CDR2 is FNYEAQ (reference sequence). The CDR3 sequence is 13 residues long. The CDR3 DNA sequence: TGTGCCAGCAGCTCACAGGGAACAGATACGCAGTATTTT. Translated, it gives CASSSQGTDTQYF.

This clone came up a few times. The chain joins TRBV18 to TRBJ1-4, with unresolved D. CDR3 length equals 15 residues. The ends were cut back, 3 bases at V and 2 bases at J, with 10 bases in the middle. Germline-derived CDR1 and CDR2 are KGHSH and LQKENI. The chain's CDR3 is CASSPGFRTNEKLFF. For the CDR3, the DNA is TGTGCCAGCTCACCCGGATTTCGGACTAATGAAAAACTGTTTTTT.

This clone was seen at least ten times. The chain employs TRBV6-4 and TRBJ2-5; D possibly corresponds to TRBD2 (6 bases). Germline V gives CDR1 MRHNA, CDR2 SNTAGT. The CDR3 covers 15 residues. Trimming took 5 bases from V and 2 from J, leaving 15 bases between them. CDR3 sequence: CASSRELGGQETQYF. The CDR3 DNA reads as TGTGCCAGCAGTAGAGAACTTGGGGGGCAAGAGACCCAGTACTTC.